The 27 T cell receptor beta chains presented below share a single source sample, sequenced in a study of cytomegalovirus exposure and HLA in healthy donors. PCR employed 60 Vbeta and 13 Jbeta primers. The assay was immunoSEQ multiplex PCR, and TCRdb's table has in-frame clones only and misses some. The sample records hundreds of thousands of clones, roughly 78% being singletons. Material: PBMCs. These receptors originate from a boy between 10 and 17 years old in good health and CMV-seronegative.

The rearrangement uses TRBV5-1 and TRBJ2-1; 7 bases are a match to TRBD2. J lost 7 bases, V lost 0 bases, and 4 bases had no gene match. Germline-derived CDR1 and CDR2 are SGHRS and YFSETQ. The CDR3 runs to 14 residues. CDR3 protein: CASSLAGRENEQFF. DNA of the CDR3: TGCGCCAGCAGCTTGGCTGGGCGGGAGAATGAGCAGTTCTTC.

J is TRBJ2-3 and V is TRBV9, with 10 bases identical to TRBD2. Germline-derived CDR1 and CDR2 are SGDLS and YYNGEE. The CDR3 loop spans 15 amino acids. J gave up 14 bases and V 3 bases, and 15 bases lay outside the gene matches. The CDR3 region is CASSDIRLAGDRRYF. The CDR3 bases are TGTGCCAGCAGCGATATACGCCTAGCGGGGGACCGGCGGTATTTT.

The CDR3 bases are TGTGCCAGCAGCTTAGGGACAGGGGGGTGGTATACCAATGAGCAGTTCTTC. Translating it yields CASSLGTGGWYTNEQFF. The gene calls are TRBV11-2 and TRBJ2-1, with TRBD1 matching 10 bases. The V gene end was trimmed by 1 base and the J gene end by 6 bases; junction bases not matched to a gene: 9. CDR1 and CDR2 (germline): SGHAT, FQNNGV. The CDR3 has 17 amino acids.

V gene TRBV27 combines with J gene TRBJ1-4; 11 bases fit TRBD1. The length of the CDR3 is 16 residues. V trimming: 2 bases; J trimming: 5 bases; junction bases outside the gene matches: 4. Germline V CDR1 and CDR2: MNHEY, SMNVEV (reference sequence). For the CDR3, the DNA is TGTGCCAGCAGTTTAAAACGGGACAGGGGGAATGAAAAACTGTTTTTT. This sequence encodes CASSLKRDRGNEKLFF.

The chain carries TRBV1 and TRBJ2-3; the D call of TRBD2 is as the table states it, not checked on the DNA. TRBV1 is deemed a pseudogene. This CDR3 contains 20 residues. The CDR3 DNA sequence: TGCACCAGCAGCCAAGATACCCCGCCGGGTAGCGGGAATGAGGTAGATACGCAGTATTTT. As protein: CTSSQDTPPGSGNEVDTQYF.

V gene TRBV7-9 combines with J gene TRBJ1-2; the D gene is possibly TRBD1 (6 bases). V gave up 5 bases and J gave up 6 bases, with 10 bases separating them. The CDR3 is 12 amino acids. The V gene's germline CDR1 is SEHNR and CDR2 FQNEAQ (reference sequence). The chain's CDR3 is CASSGYRDGYTF. The CDR3 DNA is TGTGCCAGCAGCGGATACAGGGATGGCTACACCTTC.

This chain connects TRBV2 to TRBJ1-1; D is unresolved. The CDR3 contains 13 residues. Between the trimmed V and J ends, which lost 3 bases and 8 bases, there was a span of 13 bases. Germline V gene data show CDR1 as SNHLY and CDR2 as FYNNEI. The DNA for the CDR3 is TGTGCCAGCAGTGAGAATCTTCGGAGAGAAGCTTTCTTT. It yields the protein CASSENLRREAFF.

V usage is TRBV27 and J usage is TRBJ2-7, with 7 bases lining up with TRBD1. The CDR3 has 16 residues. Germline V gives CDR1 MNHEY, CDR2 SMNVEV (reference sequence). Trimming at V came to 5 bases and at J to 2 bases, leaving 12 bases not matched to a gene. The CDR3: CASSPSFGTVPYEQYF. CDR3 DNA sequence: TGTGCCAGCAGTCCCTCCTTCGGGACAGTACCCTACGAGCAGTACTTC.

V and J are TRBV6-5 and TRBJ1-1; unclear D gene. The germline CDR1 and CDR2 sequences are MNHEY and SVGAGI. The CDR3 extends over 13 amino acids. Between the trimmed V and J ends, which lost 5 bases and 0 bases, there was a span of 7 bases. CDR3 bases: TGTGCCAGCAGTGAAACACTGAACACTGAAGCTTTCTTT. The encoded protein is CASSETLNTEAFF.

This rearrangement joins TRBV7-6 to TRBJ2-7; maybe TRBD2 (6 bases). CDR3 length: 13 amino acids. Trimming took 6 bases from V and 6 from J, leaving 15 bases between them. The germline V gene has CDR1 SGHVS and CDR2 FNYEAQ. CDR3 amino acids: CASRRTSGGEQYF. For the CDR3, the DNA is TGTGCCAGCAGACGGACGTCCGGGGGCGAGCAGTACTTC.

The chain uses TRBV11-2 and TRBJ2-7, with 9 bases that match TRBD2. With V trimmed by 1 base and J by 3 bases, 4 bases remained unmatched. From germline, CDR1 is SGHAT and CDR2 FQNNGV. The CDR3 length is 15 residues. The CDR3 DNA sequence: TGTGCCAGCAGCTTAGGACTAGCGGACTACTACGAGCAGTACTTC. Translated: CASSLGLADYYEQYF.

CDR3 region: CASSLSSRDYYEQYF. The CDR3 DNA is TGCGCCAGCAGCCTTTCCTCCCGGGACTACTACGAGCAGTACTTC. This chain links TRBV4-1 with TRBJ2-7; 7 bases line up with TRBD2. CDR3 length: 15 amino acids. Per germline, CDR1 MGHRA and CDR2 YSYEKL. Unmatched junction bases numbered 9, after V lost 4 bases and J lost 3 bases.

The rearrangement uses TRBV11-1 and TRBJ2-4, with TRBD2 identical over 10 bases. This CDR3 is built from 14 residues. Trimming cost V 2 bases and J 8 bases; bases outside gene matches: 3. Germline loops: CDR1 SGHAT, CDR2 FQDESV (reference sequence). The CDR3 sequence: CASSLPLAGDIQYF. CDR3 in DNA: TGTGCCAGCAGCTTACCCCTAGCGGGAGACATTCAGTACTTC.

This clone has just a few counts. The J gene is TRBJ1-1, the V gene TRBV11-2; 8 nucleotides agree with TRBD1. Per germline, CDR1 SGHAT and CDR2 FQNNGV. V was clipped by 3 bases and J by 6 bases; unmatched bases: 3. CDR3 size: 13 residues. For the CDR3, the DNA is TGTGCCAGCAGCTTTGGACAGGGCGCTGAAGCTTTCTTT. This codes for CASSFGQGAEAFF.

The chain employs TRBV13 and TRBJ2-5; 7 bases are shared with TRBD2. Germline CDR1 reads PRHDT; CDR2 reads FYEKMQ (reference sequence). With V trimmed by 2 bases and J by 0 bases, 6 bases remained unmatched. The CDR3 has 16 amino acids. In nucleotides, the CDR3 is TGTGCCAGCAGCTTAAGACTTCGGGGGGACCAAGAGACCCAGTACTTC. It translates to CASSLRLRGDQETQYF.

CDR3 in amino acids: CASSLIQGSTEAFF. Here the CDR3 DNA reads TGTGCCAGCAGCTTAATTCAGGGTAGTACTGAAGCTTTCTTT. The rearrangement links TRBV11-3 to TRBJ1-1, with D possibly TRBD1 on 5 matching bases. This CDR3 has 14 residues. V gave up 2 bases and J gave up 5 bases, with 12 bases separating them. From germline, CDR1 is SGHNT and CDR2 YENEEA.

The rearrangement uses TRBV13 and TRBJ1-1; TRBD1 is a possible D gene (5 bases). CDR3 length: 12 residues. The V gene's germline CDR1 is PRHDT and CDR2 FYEKMQ (reference sequence). V lost 8 bases to trimming and J lost 5 bases, with 12 bases between them. The CDR3 reads CASRGYGTEAFF. CDR3 nucleotide sequence: TGTGCCAGCCGGGGGTATGGAACTGAAGCTTTCTTT.

In its sample, this clone was seen once. This sequence joins TRBV19 and TRBJ2-3; 11 nucleotides agree with TRBD2. The V gene's germline CDR1 is LNHDA and CDR2 SQIVND (reference sequence). V shed 5 bases, J shed 0 bases, and the junction held 10 bases outside the gene matches. The CDR3 length is 18 residues. This chain's CDR3 is CASSVVGTSGQSTDTQYF. CDR3 bases: TGTGCCAGTAGTGTCGTGGGGACTAGCGGACAGAGCACAGATACGCAGTATTTT. The variable domain in full, with the rest retrieved from reference TRBV19 and TRBJ2-3, is DGGITQSPKYLFRKEGQNVTLSCEQNLNHDAMYWYRQDPGQGLRLIYYSQIVNDFQKGDIAEGYSVSREKKESFPLTVTSAQKNPTAFYLCASSVVGTSGQSTDTQYFGPGTRLTVL.

The sample holds one count of this clone. The gene calls are TRBV5-8 and TRBJ1-5; no firm D call. Between the trimmed V and J ends, which lost 3 bases and 7 bases, there was a span of 11 bases. The CDR3 is 13 amino acids. Per germline, CDR1 SGHTS and CDR2 YDEGEE. The CDR3 sequence: CASSSTLGQPQHF. In nucleotides, the CDR3 is TGTGCCAGCAGCTCTACACTAGGACAGCCCCAGCATTTT.

As DNA, the CDR3 is TGCAGCGTTGACTCGCCAGGGCCGGGCAATGAGCAGTTCTTC. It encodes CSVDSPGPGNEQFF. The chain recombines TRBV29-1 with TRBJ2-1, with D possibly being TRBD1 (5 bases). Per the germline V gene, CDR1 is SQVTM and CDR2 is ANQGSEA. The CDR3 is 14 residues long. With 3 bases removed from V and 6 bases from J, the gap between germline ends came to 15 bases.

The rearrangement uses TRBV5-1 and TRBJ2-7; TRBD1 matches at 7 bases. Trimming cost V 0 bases and J 2 bases; bases outside gene matches: 14. The CDR3 has 18 residues. Germline V lookup: CDR1 SGHRS, CDR2 YFSETQ. The CDR3 DNA sequence: TGCGCCAGCAGCTTGGGGCCTTTTAACCGGGACAGCACCTACGAGCAGTACTTC. Translated, it gives CASSLGPFNRDSTYEQYF. Drawing the rest from reference TRBV5-1 and TRBJ2-7, the complete variable domain is KAGVTQTPRYLIKTRGQQVTLSCSPISGHRSVSWYQQTPGQGLQFLFEYFSETQRNKGNFPGRFSGRQFSNSRSEMNVSTLELGDSALYLCASSLGPFNRDSTYEQYFGPGTRLTVT.

This CDR3 is CATTRGPGMGELFF. The CDR3 nucleotides are TGTGCCACTACGCGGGGACCCGGTATGGGGGAGCTGTTTTTT. The chain has TRBV11-3 and TRBJ2-2; D perhaps matches TRBD2 (6 bases). The CDR3 has 14 amino acids. From germline, CDR1 is SGHNT and CDR2 YENEEA. V was pared by 10 bases and J by 8 bases, with 20 bases between. The full variable domain, with the rest looked up from reference TRBV11-3 and TRBJ2-2, is EAGVVQSPRYKIIEKKQPVAFWCNPISGHNTLYWYLQNLGQGPELLIRYENEEAVDDSQLPKDRFSAERLKGVDSTLKIQPAELGDSAVYLCATTRGPGMGELFFGEGSRLTVL.

This chain links TRBV7-6 with TRBJ2-7, with 7 positions matching TRBD1. In germline, CDR1 is SGHVS, CDR2 FNYEAQ. The CDR3 runs to 14 residues. After removal of 4 bases from V and 2 bases from J, the junction contained 5 bases not matched to a gene. CDR3 residues: CASSSAQGAYEQYF. Written as DNA, the CDR3 is TGTGCCAGCAGCTCGGCGCAGGGGGCCTACGAGCAGTACTTC.

The chain combines TRBV2 with TRBJ2-1, with D unclear. There are 14 residues in the CDR3. V lost 2 bases, J lost 0 bases, and 5 bases lay in between. Germline lookup yields CDR1 SNHLY and CDR2 FYNNEI. CDR3 sequence (DNA): TGTGCCAGCAGTGAAATCATCTCCTACAATGAGCAGTTCTTC. It encodes CASSEIISYNEQFF.

This clone is a singleton in its sample. This chain links TRBV1 with TRBJ2-1; no check of the table's D call, TRBD2, against the DNA was made. TRBV1 is reported as a pseudogene. The CDR3 extends over 16 amino acids. The CDR3 here is CTSSQGILAGDNEQFF. The CDR3 DNA follows: TGCACCAGCAGCCAAGGCATACTAGCGGGGGACAATGAGCAGTTCTTC.

The chain uses TRBV2 and TRBJ1-2, with 9 bases that match TRBD1. CDR3 length: 14 amino acids. V was clipped by 7 bases and J by 8 bases; unmatched bases: 11. The germline V gene has CDR1 SNHLY and CDR2 FYNNEI. CDR3 protein: CASTPGQGVVGYTF. The CDR3 DNA sequence: TGTGCCAGCACCCCGGGACAGGGTGTAGTCGGCTACACCTTC.

The V call is TRBV6-6, the J call TRBJ2-1; 11 nucleotides align to TRBD2. With V trimmed by 2 bases and J by 4 bases, 4 bases remained unmatched. Germline-derived CDR1 and CDR2 are MNHNY and SVGAGI (reference sequence). The CDR3 has 16 residues. The CDR3 region is CASSYPRLAGYNEQFF. DNA for the CDR3: TGTGCCAGCAGTTACCCTAGACTAGCGGGGTACAATGAGCAGTTCTTC.